Following are 26 T cell receptor beta chains from one sample sequenced in a study of blood T cell repertoires in COVID-19 (dated by TCRdb to the early 2020s). Library creation used the immunoSEQ multiplex PCR assay. TCRdb mirrors the immuneACCESS table, restricted to in-frame sequences. Some clones are absent from its copies; in checked studies, under half trace to an unresolved V gene, and the reason for the others is unknown. The sample table holds 250,000 to 350,000 clones, of which around 90% were seen once. The top ten constitute less than 2.5% of the sample. The specimen sequenced was peripheral blood. The receptors stem from a man between 18 and 29 years old with active or convalescent COVID-19.

The rearrangement uses TRBV3-1 (or the pseudogene TRBV3-2) and TRBJ1-2; weak D call: TRBD1 (5 bases). Between the trimmed V and J ends, which lost 0 bases and 4 bases, there was a span of 9 bases. The CDR3 totals 14 residues. The germline gives CDR1 LGHDT, CDR2 YNNKEL (reference sequence). CDR3 DNA sequence: TGTGCCAGCAGCCAAGATCTTACAGGCTATGGCTACACCTTC. Translated: CASSQDLTGYGYTF.

The rearrangement links TRBV18 to TRBJ1-1; maybe TRBD1 (5 bases). Germline loops: CDR1 KGHSH, CDR2 LQKENI. The V end lost 3 bases, the J end lost 0 bases, and 17 bases lay between the germline ends. This CDR3 is 17 amino acids long. The CDR3 loop reads CASSPPEAGRMNTEAFF. The CDR3 nucleotides read TGTGCCAGCTCACCTCCAGAGGCAGGGCGCATGAACACTGAAGCTTTCTTT. Based on the CDR3 plus reference TRBV18 and TRBJ1-1, the full variable domain is NAGVMQNPRHLVRRRGQEARLRCSPMKGHSHVYWYRQLPEEGLKFMVYLQKENIIDESGMPKERFSAEFPKEGPSILRIQQVVRGDSAAYFCASSPPEAGRMNTEAFFGQGTRLTVV.

The chain uses TRBV6-6 and TRBJ2-3; 7 bases agree with TRBD2. The V segment lost 5 bases and the J segment 0 bases; nucleotides outside the gene matches: 11. The germline CDR1 and CDR2 sequences are MNHNY and SVGAGI (reference sequence). This CDR3 has 17 amino acids. CDR3 DNA sequence: TGTGCCAGCAGTCGCCGACCTAGCGGCCGAAGCACAGATACGCAGTATTTT. Amino acid sequence: CASSRRPSGRSTDTQYF.

The rearrangement links TRBV18 to TRBJ1-5; 8 bases match TRBD1. CDR1 and CDR2 from the germline V gene are KGHSH and LQKENI. The CDR3 runs 17 residues. After removal of 3 bases from V and 0 bases from J, the junction contained 7 bases not matched to a gene. CDR3 in DNA: TGTGCCAGCTCACCGGGCTCCGGGACAGGTAGCAATCAGCCCCAGCATTTT. It is translated as CASSPGSGTGSNQPQHF.

This clone was recorded a few times. J is TRBJ1-2 and V is TRBV29-1; D is perhaps TRBD1 (6 bases). The CDR3 has 14 amino acids. Germline CDR1 reads SQVTM; CDR2 reads ANQGSEA. Trimming shortened V by 6 bases and J by 1 base, and 15 bases separated the two germline ends. The CDR3 sequence is CSVTGGGRNYGYTF. As DNA, the CDR3 is TGCAGCGTGACCGGCGGGGGCCGTAACTATGGCTACACCTTC.

The chain carries TRBV7-9 and TRBJ2-1; 8 bases are a match to TRBD2. Germline CDR1 reads SEHNR; CDR2 reads FQNEAQ (reference sequence). CDR3 length equals 14 residues. The J segment lost 7 bases and the V segment lost 3 bases, leaving 5 bases of the junction unmatched. The CDR3 reads CASSFPGGGNEQFF. CDR3 DNA sequence: TGTGCCAGCAGCTTCCCGGGAGGGGGAAATGAGCAGTTCTTC.

For the CDR3, the DNA is TGTGCCAGCAGTTCCCAGGGTGACGGTGGCTACACCTTC. Translating it yields CASSSQGDGGYTF. This chain links TRBV2 with TRBJ1-2, with D perhaps TRBD1 (5 bases). Germline V gives CDR1 SNHLY, CDR2 FYNNEI. The CDR3 is 13 amino acids. Trimming stripped 5 bases from V and 7 bases from J, with 14 bases between.

In nucleotides, the CDR3 is TGTGCCAGAACCCCCTCAATTGCGGGAGTCAGGGTCTACGAGCAGTACTTC. It encodes CARTPSIAGVRVYEQYF. The rearrangement links TRBV5-3 to TRBJ2-7, with 7 nucleotides matching TRBD2. TRBV5-3 is sorted into the ORF group, with uncertain function. The CDR3 contains 17 residues. Trimming cost V 6 bases and J 3 bases; bases outside gene matches: 18.

V gene TRBV20-1 combines with J gene TRBJ1-2, with D possibly matching TRBD1 (6 bases). The CDR3 spans 12 residues. V was trimmed by 3 bases and J by 7 bases, leaving 12 bases between them. The germline V gene encodes CDR1 DFQATT and CDR2 SNEGSKA (reference sequence). The CDR3 reads CSASSGQLGYTF. The CDR3 DNA reads TGCAGTGCTAGTTCTGGACAGCTTGGCTACACCTTC.

V gene TRBV7-2 combines with J gene TRBJ2-5; D is unresolved. Deletions cut 1 base from V and 9 bases from J, with 12 bases between. This CDR3 spans 13 amino acids. The V gene's germline CDR1 is SGHTA and CDR2 FQGNSA. CDR3 nucleotides: TGTGCCAGCAGCTTAGAAGCAGTCCGGGCCCAGTACTTC. Translated: CASSLEAVRAQYF. Supplemented by reference TRBV7-2 and TRBJ2-5, the full variable domain reads GAGVSQSPSNKVTEKGKDVELRCDPISGHTALYWYRQSLGQGLEFLIYFQGNSAPDKSGLPSDRFSAERTGGSVSTLTIQRTQQEDSAVYLCASSLEAVRAQYFGPGTRLLVL.

The table lists this clone with a count of one. This chain joins TRBV18 and TRBJ1-4; tentatively, D is TRBD1 (5 bases). The ends were cut back, 2 bases at V and 8 bases at J, with 12 bases in the middle. There are 14 residues in the CDR3. Germline lookup yields CDR1 KGHSH and CDR2 LQKENI. The CDR3 is CASSPGGNREKLFF. DNA for the CDR3: TGTGCCAGCTCACCAGGGGGGAACCGAGAAAAACTGTTTTTT.

The chain employs TRBV6-5 and TRBJ2-7; D is possibly TRBD1 (5 bases). The germline V gene encodes CDR1 MNHEY and CDR2 SVGAGI. The CDR3 is made up of 14 amino acids. Trimming removed 0 bases at V and 3 bases at J, with 9 bases between. CDR3 coding DNA: TGTGCCAGCAGTTACTCCAGGGCAAACTACGAGCAGTACTTC. Amino acid sequence: CASSYSRANYEQYF.

The chain is built from TRBV27 and TRBJ1-2; a weak D match, TRBD1 (5 bases). V was pared by 6 bases and J by 4 bases, with 18 bases between. This CDR3 comprises 15 residues. Looked up from germline, CDR1 is MNHEY and CDR2 is SMNVEV (reference sequence). CDR3 in DNA: TGTGCCAGCAGCGAAGAAAGGGGTTTGGGCTATGGCTACACCTTC. Translated: CASSEERGLGYGYTF.

The chain is built from TRBV6-2 or TRBV6-3 and TRBJ2-2; 11 nucleotides match TRBD2. The CDR3 has 15 amino acids. The germline gives CDR1 MNHEY, CDR2 SVGEGT. The J segment lost 5 bases and the V segment lost 5 bases, leaving 4 bases of the junction unmatched. The CDR3 nucleotides are TGTGCCAGCAGTGATAGCGGGGGGGCAACCGGGGAGCTGTTTTTT. Translated, it gives CASSDSGGATGELFF.

CDR3 DNA: TGTGCCAGCAGTCGCGCTAGCGGGGGGGCCTACGAGCAGTACTTC. Translated: CASSRASGGAYEQYF. This chain connects TRBV7-9 to TRBJ2-7; 12 nucleotides line up with TRBD2. Germline V gene lookup returns CDR1 SEHNR and CDR2 FQNEAQ (reference sequence). The CDR3 runs 15 residues. V lost 6 bases and J lost 2; bases outside the gene matches: 5.

This clone was found a few times. The CDR3 sequence: CASSRDSYYGYTF. Written as DNA, the CDR3 is TGTGCCAGTAGTAGGGACAGTTACTATGGCTACACCTTC. The V gene is TRBV19, the J gene TRBJ1-2, with 7 nucleotides matching TRBD1. The ends lost 4 bases at V and 3 bases at J; junction bases unmatched: 2. Germline CDR1 reads LNHDA; CDR2 reads SQIVND (reference sequence). The CDR3 covers 13 residues. The full variable domain, completed using reference TRBV19 and TRBJ1-2, is DGGITQSPKYLFRKEGQNVTLSCEQNLNHDAMYWYRQDPGQGLRLIYYSQIVNDFQKGDIAEGYSVSREKKESFPLTVTSAQKNPTAFYLCASSRDSYYGYTFGSGTRLTVV.

The chain combines TRBV4-1 with TRBJ2-7; 13 bases agree with TRBD2. The CDR3 covers 17 residues. The ends lost 1 base at V and 4 bases at J; junction bases unmatched: 7. Per the germline V gene, CDR1 is MGHRA and CDR2 is YSYEKL. CDR3 loop: CASSQGLAGGQRYEQYF. The CDR3 nucleotides are TGCGCCAGCAGCCAAGGACTAGCGGGGGGCCAGAGATACGAGCAGTACTTC.

This sequence joins TRBV28 and TRBJ1-5; D not certain. V lost 5 bases, J lost 3 bases, and 11 bases lay in between. The CDR3 has 14 residues. The germline V gene has CDR1 MDHEN and CDR2 SYDVKM. CDR3 residues: CASSPAWLNQPQHF. The CDR3 nucleotides read TGTGCCAGCAGTCCCGCCTGGCTCAATCAGCCCCAGCATTTT.

CDR3 in DNA: TGTGCCAGCAGCCAAAAGGTAGACTCAATTGTCACCTACGAGCAGTACTTC. This sequence encodes CASSQKVDSIVTYEQYF. J is TRBJ2-7 and V is TRBV3-1 (or the pseudogene TRBV3-2), with unresolved D. The CDR3 consists of 17 residues. The V gene lost 2 bases and the J gene lost 2 bases, with 19 bases spanning the gap. The V gene's germline CDR1 is LGHDT and CDR2 YNNKEL (reference sequence).

This chain uses TRBV9 with TRBJ1-6; D is uncertain. This CDR3 has 15 amino acids. Germline V CDR1 and CDR2: SGDLS, YYNGEE. Trimming pared 0 bases from V and 3 bases from J, leaving 7 bases between. CDR3 region: CASSVDPLYNSPLHF. Here the CDR3 DNA reads TGTGCCAGCAGCGTAGATCCCCTCTATAATTCACCCCTCCACTTT. The full variable domain, in which reference TRBV9 and TRBJ1-6 provide the parts outside the CDR3, is DSGVTQTPKHLITATGQRVTLRCSPRSGDLSVYWYQQSLDQGLQFLIQYYNGEERAKGNILERFSAQQFPDLHSELNLSSLELGDSALYFCASSVDPLYNSPLHFGNGTRLTVT.

The chain is built from TRBV27 and TRBJ2-3, with a weak D call TRBD2 (5 bases). The CDR3 spans 16 residues. The ends were cut back, 4 bases at V and 2 bases at J, with 16 bases in the middle. CDR1 is MNHEY and CDR2 is SMNVEV in the germline V gene (reference sequence). CDR3 coding DNA: TGTGCCAGCAGTTCATCCTTGAGACTACACACAGATACGCAGTATTTT. It is translated as CASSSSLRLHTDTQYF.

The chain employs TRBV7-9 and TRBJ2-1; TRBD1 matches at 9 bases. The CDR3 runs 15 residues. The V gene's germline CDR1 is SEHNR and CDR2 FQNEAQ (reference sequence). J was trimmed by 2 bases and V by 5 bases; bases with no gene match: 4. CDR3 DNA sequence: TGTGCCAGCAGCCCGGGACAGGGACCCTACAATGAGCAGTTCTTC. It is translated as CASSPGQGPYNEQFF.

CDR3 residues: CASAASGGGNIQYF. The CDR3 nucleotides read TGCGCCAGCGCGGCTAGCGGGGGGGGTAACATTCAGTACTTC. The chain employs TRBV5-1 and TRBJ2-4; 12 bases agree with TRBD2. The CDR3 sequence is 14 residues long. Germline assignment: CDR1 SGHRS and CDR2 YFSETQ. The V segment lost 7 bases and the J segment 7 bases; nucleotides outside the gene matches: 6.

The V call is TRBV24-1, the J call TRBJ2-3, with 7 positions matching TRBD1. The CDR3 has 16 amino acids. Germline loops: CDR1 KGHDR, CDR2 SFDVKD. The V segment lost 3 bases and the J segment 4 bases; nucleotides outside the gene matches: 9. CDR3 in amino acids: CATSDAGTVRADTQYF. The CDR3 region has the DNA TGTGCCACCAGTGATGCCGGGACAGTAAGAGCAGATACGCAGTATTTT.

This clone was detected a few times. This chain joins TRBV29-1 and TRBJ2-1, with 14 bases aligning to TRBD2. In germline, CDR1 is SQVTM, CDR2 ANQGSEA. Germline trimming cut 0 bases from V and 6 bases from J; bases unmatched to any gene: 7. The CDR3 has 17 amino acids. CDR3 protein: CSVEDPMGLAGVNEQFF. As DNA, the CDR3 is TGCAGCGTTGAAGATCCGATGGGACTAGCGGGGGTCAATGAGCAGTTCTTC.

The chain employs TRBV5-1 and TRBJ2-7; 13 bases are shared with TRBD2. The germline V gene has CDR1 SGHRS and CDR2 YFSETQ. The J segment lost 0 bases and the V segment lost 4 bases, leaving 4 bases of the junction unmatched. The CDR3 is 16 residues long. CDR3 region: CASSGLAGASSYEQYF. The CDR3 DNA sequence: TGCGCCAGCAGCGGACTAGCGGGGGCAAGCTCCTACGAGCAGTACTTC.